This T cell receptor beta chain was sequenced for a study of T cells in localized non-small cell lung cancer. Study-wide points: Longer overall survival was linked to higher blood T cell density. In adjacent lung appeared a median about 58 of the top 100 tumor clones. One tumor region alone was sequenced, and heterogeneity therefore remains possible.

Repertoires were generated with immunoSEQ multiplex PCR, while TCRdb's copy carries only in-frame clones and drops some. Of 30,000 to 40,000 clones in the sample, around 87% were seen once. The CDR3 consists of 17 residues. Germline CDR1 and CDR2: LNHDA and SQIVND (reference sequence). Losses at the gene ends were 4 bases for V and 1 base for J; bases not matched to a gene: 8. Remarks on this clone: The antigen remains undetermined.

The sequence was obtained from a man aged 35-75 years with stage I lung adenocarcinoma. This material consisted of peripheral blood, taken before any cancer treatment. The V gene is TRBV19, the J gene TRBJ2-5, with 11 bases identical to TRBD2. For the CDR3, the DNA is TGTGCCAGTAGTAGAGAACTAGCGGGAGAATTCCAAGAGACCCAGTACTTC. This gives the protein CASSRELAGEFQETQYF.